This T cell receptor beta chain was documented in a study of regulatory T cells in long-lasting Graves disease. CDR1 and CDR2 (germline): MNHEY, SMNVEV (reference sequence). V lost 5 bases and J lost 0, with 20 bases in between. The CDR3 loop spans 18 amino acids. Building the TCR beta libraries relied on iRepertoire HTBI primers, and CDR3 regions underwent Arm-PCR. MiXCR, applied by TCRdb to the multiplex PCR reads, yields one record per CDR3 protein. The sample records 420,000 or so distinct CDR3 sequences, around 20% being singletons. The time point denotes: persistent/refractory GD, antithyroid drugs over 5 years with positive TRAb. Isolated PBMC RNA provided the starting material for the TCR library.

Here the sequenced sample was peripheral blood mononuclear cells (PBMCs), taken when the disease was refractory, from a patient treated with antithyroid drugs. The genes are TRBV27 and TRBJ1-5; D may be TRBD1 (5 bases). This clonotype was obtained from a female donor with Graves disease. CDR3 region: CASSPRGILTVSNQPQHF. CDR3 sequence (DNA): TGTGCCAGCAGTCCGAGGGGAATTTTGACAGTTAGCAATCAGCCCCAGCATTTT.